This passage covers 5 T cell receptor beta chains from one sample sequenced in a study of T cell clonality in common variable immunodeficiency. Here immunoSEQ multiplex PCR was the method, and the copy in TCRdb shows in-frame clones only, minus some. The repertoire consists of tens of thousands of clones, none detected only once. Sequencing input: peripheral blood mononuclear cells. The receptors were sampled from a person aged 18-70 years in good health.

This clone occurred many times. Read data end 3 residues before the CDR3 end; the end is taken from the germline J gene. The chain links TRBV2 to TRBJ1-6, with 9 bases aligning to TRBD1. Unmatched junction bases numbered 5, after V lost 7 bases and J lost 7 bases. The CDR3 consists of 14 residues. Germline CDR1 SNHLY, CDR2 FYNNEI. Partial CDR3 DNA: TGTGCCAGCACAGGGACAGGGATAAATTCACCC. Translated: CASTGTGINSP. The full CDR3 protein is CASTGTGINSPLHF. The full variable domain, in which reference TRBV2 and TRBJ1-6 provide the parts outside the CDR3, is EPEVTQTPSHQVTQMGQEVILRCVPISNHLYFYWYRQILGQKVEFLVSFYNNEISEKSEIFDDQFSVERPDGSNFTLKIRSTKLEDSAMYFCASTGTGINSPLHFGNGTRLTVT.

This clone has at least ten counts. Sequencing ends 3 residues short of the CDR3 end; the germline J gene provides the rest. The chain is built from TRBV10-3 and TRBJ2-7; 7 bases map to TRBD1. The V segment lost 1 base and the J segment 5 bases; nucleotides outside the gene matches: 2. The CDR3 contains 13 residues. Germline CDR1 ENHRY, CDR2 SYGVKD. CDR3 in amino acids: CAISEWDSHEQYF. CDR3 bases read: TGTGCCATCAGTGAGTGGGACAGCCACGAG.

This clone was observed many times. Germline and junction disagree at one end, which may indicate a read error. Here the CDR3 reads CASSQSEGGAYEQYF. The CDR3 DNA, read in part, is TGCGCCAGCAGCCAGTCGGAGGGTGGGGCATACGAG. This chain uses TRBV4-2 with TRBJ2-7; possibly TRBD2 for D (6 bases). The read stops 3 residues short of the end of the CDR3; the missing end is completed from the germline J gene. The CDR3 runs to 15 residues. Germline loops: CDR1 LGHNA, CDR2 YNFKEQ.

This clone was counted many times. With the read ending 3 residues before the CDR3 end, the germline J gene is used to fill in that end. This chain links TRBV6-1 with TRBJ2-7; the D is unclear. The CDR3 covers 15 residues. Trimming shortened V by 2 bases and J by 5 bases, and 16 bases separated the two germline ends. Looked up from germline, CDR1 is MNHNS and CDR2 is SASEGT. CDR3 DNA, as far as it was read: TGTGCCAGCAGTGAAAGACCCGGCAGGTCGAACGAG. Translation gives CASSERPGRSNE. In full, the CDR3 is CASSERPGRSNEQYF.

This clone was observed many times. The CDR3 extends 3 residues past the end of the read, so its final part is completed from the germline J gene. V is TRBV5-1 and J is TRBJ2-7; D is possibly TRBD2 (6 bases). V lost 0 bases to trimming and J lost 5 bases, with 15 bases between them. The CDR3 is 15 amino acids. Germline V gene lookup returns CDR1 SGHRS and CDR2 YFSETQ. The CDR3 DNA, read in part, is TGCGCCAGCAGCTTGGCGCGGGGAACGAGCCACGAG. Translation: CASSLARGTSHE. The full CDR3 reads CASSLARGTSHEQYF.